Presented here are 30 T cell receptor beta chains from one specimen sequenced in a study of blood T cell repertoires in COVID-19. Method: immunoSEQ multiplex PCR; TCRdb's copy keeps in-frame clones and lacks some. The table includes about 90,000 clones, around 92% detected once. The sequencing input was peripheral blood. The receptors stem from a woman in her sixties or seventies with active COVID-19.

This clone has just one count. The chain carries TRBV7-3 and TRBJ2-2; D is possibly TRBD1 (6 bases). Germline loops: CDR1 SGHTA, CDR2 FQGTGA. The CDR3 runs to 16 residues. Trimming took 5 bases from V and 1 from J, leaving 14 bases between them. CDR3 bases: TGTGCCAGCAGCCCAGGACAGTCCCTGAACACCGGGGAGCTGTTTTTT. Encoded protein: CASSPGQSLNTGELFF.

The chain uses TRBV4-3 and TRBJ1-4; the D gene is possibly TRBD1 (5 bases). Trimming shortened V by 0 bases and J by 4 bases, and 9 bases separated the two germline ends. This CDR3 contains 15 residues. Germline V lookup: CDR1 LGHNA, CDR2 YSLEER. The CDR3, as DNA: TGCGCCAGCAGCCAAGATGACAGAATTAATGAAAAACTGTTTTTT. Its protein is CASSQDDRINEKLFF.

V and J are TRBV7-3 and TRBJ2-3; D unresolved. The ends were cut back, 2 bases at V and 6 bases at J, with 9 bases in the middle. CDR1 SGHTA and CDR2 FQGTGA come from the germline V gene. The CDR3 loop spans 13 amino acids. CDR3 amino acids: CASSLAPRDTQYF. The CDR3 bases are TGTGCCAGCAGCTTAGCACCGCGGGATACGCAGTATTTT.

The rearrangement links TRBV5-6 to TRBJ2-2; TRBD2 might be the D (6 bases). This CDR3 region has 15 residues. Germline values: CDR1 SGHDT, CDR2 YYEEEE. Trimming left V 3 bases short and J 7 bases short, with 16 bases between. The CDR3 region has the DNA TGTGCCAGCAGCTCCCCCCTGGAGGGTGACGGGGAGCTGTTTTTT. Its translation is CASSSPLEGDGELFF. Using reference TRBV5-6 and TRBJ2-2 for the parts outside the CDR3, the full variable domain is DAGVTQSPTHLIKTRGQQVTLRCSPKSGHDTVSWYQQALGQGPQFIFQYYEEEERQRGNFPDRFSGHQFPNYSSELNVNALLLGDSALYLCASSSPLEGDGELFFGEGSRLTVL.

The rearrangement joins TRBV20-1 to TRBJ1-1, with D perhaps TRBD1 (5 bases). The CDR3 spans 15 residues. Germline-derived CDR1 and CDR2 are DFQATT and SNEGSKA (reference sequence). V was trimmed by 3 bases and J by 3 bases, leaving 17 bases between them. The CDR3 nucleotides are TGCAGTGCTAGTGATCGGGGAGGGGCGGACACTGAAGCTTTCTTT. Protein sequence: CSASDRGGADTEAFF.

Only one count was recorded for this clone. This chain connects TRBV10-2 to TRBJ2-2, with D tentatively TRBD1 (6 bases). V shed 6 bases and J shed 1 base, with 15 bases lying between them. Germline assignment: CDR1 WSHSY and CDR2 SAAADI. CDR3 length equals 16 residues. In DNA form, the CDR3 reads TGCGCCAGCAGCGACCTGGGGGCAGTGAACACCGGGGAGCTGTTTTTT. Translation: CASSDLGAVNTGELFF.

The V call is TRBV3-1 (or the pseudogene TRBV3-2), the J call TRBJ1-2; TRBD1 is a possible D gene (6 bases). CDR3 length: 14 residues. Deletions cut 0 bases from V and 4 bases from J, with 9 bases between. Germline V lookup: CDR1 LGHDT, CDR2 YNNKEL (reference sequence). CDR3: CASSQEGGVYGYTF. As DNA, the CDR3 is TGTGCCAGCAGCCAAGAAGGGGGGGTCTATGGCTACACCTTC.

This CDR3 is CASSSVTGDTQYF. The DNA of the CDR3 is TGTGCCAGCAGTAGCGTAACAGGGGATACGCAGTATTTT. V and J are TRBV6-5 and TRBJ2-3; possibly TRBD1 for D (6 bases). This CDR3 spans 13 amino acids. V was cut by 5 bases and J by 6 bases, with 12 bases left in between. Germline V gene data show CDR1 as MNHEY and CDR2 as SVGAGI.

CDR3 sequence (DNA): TGTGCCACCAGCGGCTCGGGACAGGCCACAGATACGCAGTATTTT. It yields the protein CATSGSGQATDTQYF. The gene calls are TRBV15 and TRBJ2-3; the match to TRBD1 covers 8 bases. The germline CDR1 and CDR2 sequences are LNHNV and YYDKDF (reference sequence). The CDR3 consists of 15 residues. The trim removed 5 bases at V and 2 bases at J, leaving 6 bases unmatched.

This chain connects TRBV7-6 to TRBJ2-2, with TRBD2 matching 10 bases. Per germline, CDR1 SGHVS and CDR2 FNYEAQ. The CDR3 runs 15 residues. V gave up 2 bases and J gave up 4 bases; unmatched junction bases: 1. The CDR3, as DNA: TGTGCCAGCAGCTTACCTAGCGGGGGCACCGGGGAGCTGTTTTTT. Protein sequence: CASSLPSGGTGELFF.

This rearrangement joins TRBV28 to TRBJ1-2; D not certain. Germline lookup yields CDR1 MDHEN and CDR2 SYDVKM. The germline V and J ends were trimmed by 4 bases and 4 bases, with 16 bases remaining between them. There are 15 residues in the CDR3. CDR3 nucleotide sequence: TGTGCCAGCAGTTCCCCCGGGTCTAGAGGCTATGGCTACACCTTC. Its translation: CASSSPGSRGYGYTF.

The chain recombines TRBV7-2 with TRBJ2-5; D perhaps matches TRBD1 (6 bases). This CDR3 has 13 residues. V was clipped by 1 base and J by 4 bases, with 7 bases between them. The germline V gene has CDR1 SGHTA and CDR2 FQGNSA. The CDR3 here is CASSLGGRETQYF. CDR3 nucleotides: TGTGCCAGCAGCTTAGGGGGGCGAGAGACCCAGTACTTC. Full variable domain (rest looked up from reference TRBV7-2 and TRBJ2-5): GAGVSQSPSNKVTEKGKDVELRCDPISGHTALYWYRQSLGQGLEFLIYFQGNSAPDKSGLPSDRFSAERTGGSVSTLTIQRTQQEDSAVYLCASSLGGRETQYFGPGTRLLVL.

This clone was recorded once. The V gene is TRBV10-1, the J gene TRBJ2-3, with 13 bases that match TRBD2. Trimming removed 6 bases from V and 4 bases from J; junction bases left unmatched: 10. The CDR3 length is 17 residues. The germline V gene encodes CDR1 WNHNN and CDR2 SYGVQD (reference sequence). CDR3 residues: CASSVGLLAGGPDTQYF. DNA for the CDR3: TGCGCCAGCAGCGTTGGGTTACTAGCGGGGGGGCCAGATACGCAGTATTTT.

The chain links TRBV5-1 to TRBJ1-6; tentatively, D is TRBD1 (6 bases). The CDR3 contains 13 residues. Between the trimmed V and J ends, which lost 0 bases and 8 bases, there was a span of 6 bases. Germline-derived CDR1 and CDR2 are SGHRS and YFSETQ. The CDR3 sequence: CASSLGTDSPLHF. In DNA form, the CDR3 reads TGCGCCAGCAGCTTGGGGACAGATTCACCCCTCCACTTT. Full variable domain (remainder filled in from reference TRBV5-1 and TRBJ1-6): KAGVTQTPRYLIKTRGQQVTLSCSPISGHRSVSWYQQTPGQGLQFLFEYFSETQRNKGNFPGRFSGRQFSNSRSEMNVSTLELGDSALYLCASSLGTDSPLHFGNGTRLTVT.

The chain uses TRBV29-1 and TRBJ1-1; 7 nucleotides align to TRBD1. Per the germline V gene, CDR1 is SQVTM and CDR2 is ANQGSEA. The CDR3 is 14 amino acids. The V segment lost 6 bases and the J segment 2 bases; nucleotides outside the gene matches: 9. CDR3 amino acids: CSVLRQGRNTEAFF. As DNA, the CDR3 is TGCAGCGTGCTTCGACAGGGTAGAAACACTGAAGCTTTCTTT.

V is TRBV12-3 or TRBV12-4 and J is TRBJ1-4; no clear D gene. V lost 5 bases and J 8 bases, leaving 6 bases between the germline ends. The CDR3 is 11 amino acids. The CDR3, as DNA: TGTGCCAGCAGTATCAGAGAAAAACTGTTTTTT. It codes for CASSIREKLFF.

The gene calls are TRBV5-8 and TRBJ2-2; D is unclear. V lost 4 bases and J 0 bases, leaving 13 bases between the germline ends. The germline gives CDR1 SGHTS, CDR2 YDEGEE. The CDR3 runs 16 residues. In nucleotides, the CDR3 is TGTGCCAGCAGCCTACGGCTAGGATCGAACACCGGGGAGCTGTTTTTT. It encodes CASSLRLGSNTGELFF.

The J gene is TRBJ2-3, the V gene TRBV24-1, with D maybe TRBD1 (6 bases). The CDR3 totals 12 residues. Trimming took off 7 bases at V and 10 bases at J, with 14 bases between the two ends. Per germline, CDR1 KGHDR and CDR2 SFDVKD. The CDR3 sequence is CATSHPGEAQYF. The DNA for the CDR3 is TGTGCCACCAGCCATCCAGGGGAAGCGCAGTATTTT.

The V gene is TRBV30, the J gene TRBJ1-2; D is ambiguous. The length of the CDR3 is 12 residues. The V gene lost 2 bases and the J gene lost 7 bases, with 11 bases spanning the gap. Germline CDR1 GTSNPN, CDR2 SVGIG (reference sequence). The CDR3 protein is CAWSLFRGGYTF. The CDR3 nucleotides are TGTGCCTGGAGTTTATTTCGGGGTGGCTACACCTTC.

The rearrangement links TRBV7-2 to TRBJ2-2, with D possibly being TRBD2 (5 bases). CDR1 SGHTA and CDR2 FQGNSA come from the germline V gene. The CDR3 sequence is 16 residues long. V dropped 6 bases and J dropped 6 bases, with 20 bases sitting between them. In DNA form, the CDR3 reads TGTGCCAGCAGAAAAACCCCTAGCTCGTGGCCCGGGGAGCTGTTTTTT. Translating gives CASRKTPSSWPGELFF. The whole variable domain, filled in from reference TRBV7-2 and TRBJ2-2, reads GAGVSQSPSNKVTEKGKDVELRCDPISGHTALYWYRQSLGQGLEFLIYFQGNSAPDKSGLPSDRFSAERTGGSVSTLTIQRTQQEDSAVYLCASRKTPSSWPGELFFGEGSRLTVL.

The J gene is TRBJ2-7, the V gene TRBV6-5; 10 bases match TRBD2. CDR3 length: 15 residues. V was pared by 4 bases and J by 2 bases, with 5 bases of the junction left unmatched. Germline loops: CDR1 MNHEY, CDR2 SVGAGI. The CDR3 is CASSLLAGATYEQYF. The DNA for the CDR3 is TGTGCCAGCAGTTTGCTAGCGGGAGCCACCTACGAGCAGTACTTC.

This chain joins TRBV11-3 and TRBJ2-2; D unresolved. Trimming removed 7 bases at V and 3 bases at J, with 6 bases between. Germline V gives CDR1 SGHNT, CDR2 YENEEA. The CDR3 consists of 12 residues. CDR3 DNA: TGTGCCAGCACTAAAGACACCGGGGAGCTGTTTTTT. It specifies CASTKDTGELFF.

The J gene is TRBJ1-6, the V gene TRBV19; D not certain. In germline, CDR1 is LNHDA, CDR2 SQIVND (reference sequence). The CDR3 has 17 residues. V lost 7 bases, J lost 7 bases, and 23 bases lay in between. The CDR3 nucleotides read TGTGCCAGTACCCTAAGAGGCCCGAATATCGCCAATTCACCCCTCCACTTT. This codes for CASTLRGPNIANSPLHF. The complete variable domain, with remaining parts taken from reference TRBV19 and TRBJ1-6, reads DGGITQSPKYLFRKEGQNVTLSCEQNLNHDAMYWYRQDPGQGLRLIYYSQIVNDFQKGDIAEGYSVSREKKESFPLTVTSAQKNPTAFYLCASTLRGPNIANSPLHFGNGTRLTVT.

The chain uses TRBV5-1 and TRBJ2-2, with 7 positions matching TRBD2. The CDR3 sequence is 16 residues long. The J segment lost 5 bases and the V segment lost 4 bases, leaving 11 bases of the junction unmatched. CDR1 and CDR2 (germline): SGHRS, YFSETQ. CDR3: CASSLEGTGRTGELFF. The CDR3 nucleotides read TGCGCCAGCAGCCTGGAGGGGACCGGGAGGACCGGGGAGCTGTTTTTT.

This chain connects TRBV18 to TRBJ1-1; unclear D gene. V was cut by 1 base and J by 0 bases, with 6 bases left in between. CDR1 and CDR2 from the germline V gene are KGHSH and LQKENI. The length of the CDR3 is 14 residues. The CDR3 DNA reads TGTGCCAGCTCACCACTCGAGATGAACACTGAAGCTTTCTTT. It yields the protein CASSPLEMNTEAFF.

The rearrangement links TRBV19 to TRBJ1-5; TRBD1 matches at 7 bases. Per germline, CDR1 LNHDA and CDR2 SQIVND (reference sequence). The CDR3 covers 13 residues. Trimming removed 4 bases from V and 4 bases from J; junction bases left unmatched: 1. The CDR3: CASSRQGNQPQHF. CDR3 coding DNA: TGTGCCAGTAGTAGACAGGGAAATCAGCCCCAGCATTTT.

The J gene is TRBJ1-5, the V gene TRBV6-5; D remains ambiguous. V was trimmed by 6 bases and J by 0 bases, leaving 6 bases between them. The V gene's germline CDR1 is MNHEY and CDR2 SVGAGI. CDR3 length: 13 amino acids. CDR3 DNA: TGTGCCAGCAGCCCCTATAGCAATCAGCCCCAGCATTTT. It translates to CASSPYSNQPQHF.

The J gene is TRBJ1-4, the V gene TRBV2, with D maybe TRBD1 (5 bases). The CDR3 has 12 amino acids. Germline V gene lookup returns CDR1 SNHLY and CDR2 FYNNEI. The V and J ends lost 6 bases and 4 bases respectively, with 6 bases between them. CDR3 sequence reads: CASRGLNEKLFF. The CDR3 DNA follows: TGTGCCAGCAGGGGACTTAATGAAAAACTGTTTTTT.

The chain has TRBV5-4 and TRBJ2-3; D is undetermined. From germline, CDR1 is SGHNT and CDR2 YYREEE (reference sequence). V was clipped by 4 bases and J by 6 bases, with 12 bases between them. This CDR3 region has 13 residues. The CDR3 here is CASSPATRDTQYF. The DNA of the CDR3 is TGTGCCAGCAGCCCCGCGACACGTGATACGCAGTATTTT. Full variable domain (outside the CDR3, taken from reference TRBV5-4 and TRBJ2-3): ETGVTQSPTHLIKTRGQQVTLRCSSQSGHNTVSWYQQALGQGPQFIFQYYREEENGRGNFPPRFSGLQFPNYSSELNVNALELDDSALYLCASSPATRDTQYFGPGTRLTVL.

V gene TRBV9 combines with J gene TRBJ2-7; 7 positions agree with TRBD1. Germline CDR1 is SGDLS and CDR2 is YYNGEE. The V and J ends lost 2 bases and 5 bases, in that order; junction bases with no gene match: 7. There are 14 residues in the CDR3. This chain's CDR3 is CASSVWDSPHEQYF. As DNA, the CDR3 is TGTGCCAGCAGCGTCTGGGACAGCCCCCACGAGCAGTACTTC.